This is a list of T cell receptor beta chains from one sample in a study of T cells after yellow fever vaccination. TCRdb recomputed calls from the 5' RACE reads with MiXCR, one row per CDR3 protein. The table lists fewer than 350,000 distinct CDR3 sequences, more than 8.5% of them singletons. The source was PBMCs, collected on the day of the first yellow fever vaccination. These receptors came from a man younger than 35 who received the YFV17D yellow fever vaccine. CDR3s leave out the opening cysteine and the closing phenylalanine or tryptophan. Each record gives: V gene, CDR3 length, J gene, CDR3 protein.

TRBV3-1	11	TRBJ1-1	ASSQEGAGGAF
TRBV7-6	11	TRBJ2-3	ASSDQVADTQY
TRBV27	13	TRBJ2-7	ASSSTPTGRYEQY
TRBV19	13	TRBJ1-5	ASESQGFGNQPQH
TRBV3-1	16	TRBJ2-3	ASSQGLAGVTSTDTQY
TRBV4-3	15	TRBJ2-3	ASSQDKASDLTDTQY
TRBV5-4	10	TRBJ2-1	ASRKGGNEQF
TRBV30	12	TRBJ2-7	AWSAGQGFYEQY
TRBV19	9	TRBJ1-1	ASSFSLQTF
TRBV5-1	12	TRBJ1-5	ASSLYGGHQPQH
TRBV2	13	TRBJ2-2	ASSEIAGAGGELF
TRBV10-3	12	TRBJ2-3	AISDSEGTDTQY
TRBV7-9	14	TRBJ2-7	ASSFRSTGHAYEQY
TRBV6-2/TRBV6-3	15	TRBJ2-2	ASSSTSGGLNTGELF
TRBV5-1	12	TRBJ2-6	ASTFNPGANVLT
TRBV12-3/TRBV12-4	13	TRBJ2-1	ASSLAGLVGGEQF
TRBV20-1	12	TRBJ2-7	SARDRRGGHEQY
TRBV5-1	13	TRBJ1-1	ASSGGAAMNTEAF
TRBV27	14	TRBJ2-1	ASRRRPSGGSFEQF
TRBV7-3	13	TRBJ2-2	ASRLGRANTGELF
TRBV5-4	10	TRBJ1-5	ASSVSRGPQH
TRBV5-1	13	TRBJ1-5	ASSLGLYSNQPQH
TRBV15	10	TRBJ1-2	ATSGAGNGYT
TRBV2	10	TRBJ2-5	ASRDRQETQY
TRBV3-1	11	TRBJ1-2	ASSQRGTRGYT
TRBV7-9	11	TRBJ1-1	ASSVSSLGEAF
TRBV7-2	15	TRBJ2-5	ASSLGTGGRYQETQY
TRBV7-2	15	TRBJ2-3	ASSQRFGTSDTDTQY
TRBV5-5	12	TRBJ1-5	ASSLGQGVQPQH
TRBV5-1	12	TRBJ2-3	ASSLGSRADTQY
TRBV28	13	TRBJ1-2	ASSYVQGGNYGYT
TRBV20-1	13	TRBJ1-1	SARDYSSGNTEAF
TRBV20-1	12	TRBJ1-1	SAPQDRSSTEAF
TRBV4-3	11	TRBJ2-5	ASSQDREGTQY